Below, 5 T cell receptor beta chains from the same sample are listed, as sequenced in a study of blood T cell repertoires in COVID-19. Only in-frame clones appear in the TCRdb table, and some are missing; sequencing was by immunoSEQ multiplex PCR. The sample contains tens of thousands of clones, approximately 91% of which appear only once. The sample taken for sequencing was peripheral blood. Receptors originate from a human donor in a cohort sampled during active COVID-19.

The rearrangement joins TRBV7-6 to TRBJ2-7, with D perhaps matching TRBD2 (5 bases). This CDR3 contains 15 residues. Trimming cost V 1 base and J 3 bases, with 13 bases left between them. In germline, CDR1 is SGHVS, CDR2 FNYEAQ. The CDR3 DNA follows: TGTGCCAGCAGCTTAGACCCGGGAACGGTCTACGAGCAGTACTTC. This sequence encodes CASSLDPGTVYEQYF.

This clone was seen just once. The chain combines TRBV7-9 with TRBJ2-7; weak D call: TRBD2 (5 bases). The V end lost 5 bases, the J end lost 3 bases, and 11 bases lay between the germline ends. The CDR3 has 13 residues. Per the germline V gene, CDR1 is SEHNR and CDR2 is FQNEAQ (reference sequence). Written as DNA, the CDR3 is TGTGCCAGCAGCAAAGGGAGCCTCTACGAGCAGTACTTC. Translating it yields CASSKGSLYEQYF.

The genes are TRBV11-3 and TRBJ2-5, with 8 bases identical to TRBD1. CDR3 length: 17 residues. J gave up 1 base and V 0 bases, and 7 bases lay outside the gene matches. Germline V CDR1 and CDR2: SGHNT, YENEEA. The CDR3 region is CASSLEISTGVQETQYF. CDR3 bases: TGTGCCAGCAGCTTAGAGATTTCGACAGGGGTCCAAGAGACCCAGTACTTC.

In DNA, the CDR3 is TGCGCCAGCAGCTCCGTAGCGGGAGGTGGAAATGAGCAGTTCTTC. The encoded protein is CASSSVAGGGNEQFF. The chain employs TRBV5-1 and TRBJ2-1; 10 nucleotides match TRBD2. The CDR3 is 15 residues long. Germline CDR1 reads SGHRS; CDR2 reads YFSETQ. The V and J ends lost 3 bases and 7 bases, in that order; junction bases with no gene match: 7.

The chain has TRBV3-1 (or the pseudogene TRBV3-2) and TRBJ2-1; 7 bases are shared with TRBD2. In germline, CDR1 is LGHDT, CDR2 YNNKEL (reference sequence). V gave up 2 bases and J gave up 7 bases; unmatched junction bases: 5. CDR3 length equals 14 residues. CDR3 in amino acids: CASSQTAGVNEQFF. The CDR3 DNA reads TGTGCCAGCAGCCAAACCGCGGGAGTAAATGAGCAGTTCTTC.